The present TCR beta chain was sequenced within a study of blood T cell repertoires in COVID-19. Study-level information: There were acute and convalescent COVID-19 samples, and they came from the United States, Italy and Spain. T cells, B-cell-depleted T cells, or PBMCs supplied cDNA or gDNA.

Germline V gives CDR1 SGDLS, CDR2 YYNGEE. The V and J ends lost 4 bases and 7 bases, in that order; junction bases with no gene match: 16. This CDR3 spans 17 amino acids. Authors' data handling: Using reference gene primer amplification, nucleated cell counts were estimated. The repertoire was sequenced with immunoSEQ multiplex PCR; TCRdb's copy has only in-frame clones and lacks some. That table gives V, J and clone size, and the DNA gave D and trimming. The top ten clones hold 30% to 35% of a sample with around 45,000 clones, approximately 79% of them seen once. The chain combines TRBV9 with TRBJ2-1; 8 nucleotides line up with TRBD1. The TCR comes from a woman aged 80 or older with acute or convalescent COVID-19. The specimen sequenced was peripheral blood. The CDR3 DNA reads TGTGCCAGCAGCTTCCTGGGGCAGGGGGCAATGGGGAATGAGCAGTTCTTC. Its protein is CASSFLGQGAMGNEQFF. The full variable domain, completed using reference TRBV9 and TRBJ2-1, is DSGVTQTPKHLITATGQRVTLRCSPRSGDLSVYWYQQSLDQGLQFLIQYYNGEERAKGNILERFSAQQFPDLHSELNLSSLELGDSALYFCASSFLGQGAMGNEQFFGPGTRLTVL.